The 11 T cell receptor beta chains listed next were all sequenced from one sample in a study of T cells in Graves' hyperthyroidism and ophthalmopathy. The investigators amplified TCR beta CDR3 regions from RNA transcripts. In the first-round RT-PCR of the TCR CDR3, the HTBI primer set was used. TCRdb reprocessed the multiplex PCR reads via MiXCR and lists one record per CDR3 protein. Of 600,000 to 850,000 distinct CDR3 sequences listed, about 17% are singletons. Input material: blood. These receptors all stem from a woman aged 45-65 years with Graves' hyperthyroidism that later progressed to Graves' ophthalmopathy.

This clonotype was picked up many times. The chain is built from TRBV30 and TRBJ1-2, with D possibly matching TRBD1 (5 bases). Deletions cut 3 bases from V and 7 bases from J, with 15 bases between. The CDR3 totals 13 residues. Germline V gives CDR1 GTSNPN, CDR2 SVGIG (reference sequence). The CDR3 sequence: CAWSRDVGAGYTF. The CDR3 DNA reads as TGTGCCTGGAGCCGAGACGTAGGGGCTGGCTACACCTTC.

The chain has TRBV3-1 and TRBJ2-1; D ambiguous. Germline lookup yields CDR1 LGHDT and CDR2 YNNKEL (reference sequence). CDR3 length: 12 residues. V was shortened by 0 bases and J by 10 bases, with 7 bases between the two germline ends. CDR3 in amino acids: CASSQEATEQFF. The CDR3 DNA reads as TGTGCCAGCAGCCAAGAGGCTACCGAGCAGTTCTTC.

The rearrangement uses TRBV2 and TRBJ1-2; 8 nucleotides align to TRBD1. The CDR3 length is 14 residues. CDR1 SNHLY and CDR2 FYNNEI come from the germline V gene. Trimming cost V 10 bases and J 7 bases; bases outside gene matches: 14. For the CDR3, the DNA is TGTGCCACCGAATCCTTGACAGGGGTAACTGGCTACACCTTC. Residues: CATESLTGVTGYTF.

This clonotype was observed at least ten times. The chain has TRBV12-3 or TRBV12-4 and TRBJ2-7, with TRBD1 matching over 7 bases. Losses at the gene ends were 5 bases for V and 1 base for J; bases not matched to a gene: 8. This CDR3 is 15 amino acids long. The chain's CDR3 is CASSPRTGGSYEQYF. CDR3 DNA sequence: TGTGCCAGCAGTCCCCGGACAGGTGGGTCCTACGAGCAGTACTTC.

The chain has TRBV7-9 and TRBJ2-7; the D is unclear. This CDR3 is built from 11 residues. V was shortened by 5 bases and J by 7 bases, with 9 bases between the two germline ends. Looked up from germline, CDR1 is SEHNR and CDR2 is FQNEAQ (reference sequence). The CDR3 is CASSTPLEQYF. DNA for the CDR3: TGTGCCAGCAGCACCCCTCTGGAGCAGTACTTC.

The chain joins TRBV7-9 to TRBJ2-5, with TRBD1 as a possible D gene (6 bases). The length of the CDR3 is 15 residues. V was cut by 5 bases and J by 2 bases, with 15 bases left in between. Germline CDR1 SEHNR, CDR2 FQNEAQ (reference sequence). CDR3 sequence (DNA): TGTGCCAGCAGCCCAGACAGGTCTGTTCAAGAGACCCAGTACTTC. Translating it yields CASSPDRSVQETQYF.

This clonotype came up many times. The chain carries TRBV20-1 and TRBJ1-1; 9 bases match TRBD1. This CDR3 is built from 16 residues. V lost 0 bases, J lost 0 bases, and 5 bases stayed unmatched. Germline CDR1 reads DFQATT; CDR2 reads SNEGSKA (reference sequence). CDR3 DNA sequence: TGCAGTGCTAGAGATGGGACAGGGCTTATGAACACTGAAGCTTTCTTT. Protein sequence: CSARDGTGLMNTEAFF.

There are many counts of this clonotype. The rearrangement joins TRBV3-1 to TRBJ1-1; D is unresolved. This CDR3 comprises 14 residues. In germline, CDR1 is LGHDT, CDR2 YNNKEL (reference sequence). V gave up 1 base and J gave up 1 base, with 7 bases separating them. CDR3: CASSQVESNTEAFF. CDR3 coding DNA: TGTGCCAGCAGCCAAGTTGAATCGAACACTGAAGCTTTCTTT.

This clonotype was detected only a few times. In DNA form, the CDR3 reads TGTGCCAGCAGTCCAACCCGACAGGCGAACAATGAGCAGTTCTTC. This gives the protein CASSPTRQANNEQFF. The J gene is TRBJ2-1, the V gene TRBV6-1, with a weak D call TRBD1 (6 bases). The V end lost 5 bases, the J end lost 5 bases, and 16 bases lay between the germline ends. Per the germline V gene, CDR1 is MNHNS and CDR2 is SASEGT. The CDR3 is made up of 15 amino acids.

The CDR3 sequence is CASSSSGQGHQPQHF. For the CDR3, the DNA is TGTGCCAGCAGTTCCTCCGGACAGGGACATCAGCCCCAGCATTTT. This chain connects TRBV12-3 or TRBV12-4 to TRBJ1-5, with 8 positions matching TRBD1. V lost 4 bases and J lost 5; bases outside the gene matches: 7. The CDR3 is 15 amino acids.

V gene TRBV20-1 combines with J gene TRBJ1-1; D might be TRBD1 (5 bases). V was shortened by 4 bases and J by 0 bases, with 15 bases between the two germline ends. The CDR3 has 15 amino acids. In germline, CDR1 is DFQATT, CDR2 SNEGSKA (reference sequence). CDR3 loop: CSATLLDRLNTEAFF. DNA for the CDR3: TGCAGTGCTACTCTGCTAGACAGACTGAACACTGAAGCTTTCTTT.